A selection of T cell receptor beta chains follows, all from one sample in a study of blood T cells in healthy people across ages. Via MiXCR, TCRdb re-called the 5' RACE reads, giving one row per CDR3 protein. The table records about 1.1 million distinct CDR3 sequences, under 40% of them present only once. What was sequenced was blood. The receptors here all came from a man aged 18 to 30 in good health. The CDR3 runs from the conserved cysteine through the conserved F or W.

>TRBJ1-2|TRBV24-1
CATSRDRDYGYTF
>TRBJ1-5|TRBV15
CATSIGRYQPQHF
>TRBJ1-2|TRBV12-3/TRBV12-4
CASSPGTGGGYTF
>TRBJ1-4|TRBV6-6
CASSYSDEKLFF
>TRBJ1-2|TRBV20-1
CSAREVRDRGLNYGYTF
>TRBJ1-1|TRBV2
CASERTANTEAFF
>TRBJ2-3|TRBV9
CASSVSLHTDTQYF
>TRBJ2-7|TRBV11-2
CASSSADRRKSYEQYF
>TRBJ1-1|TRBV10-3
CAITHTMNTEAFF
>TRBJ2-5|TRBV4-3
CASSQGMGHQETQYF
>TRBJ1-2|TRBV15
CATSRDLNTKNGYTF
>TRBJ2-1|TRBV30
CAWSATGGVEDEQFF
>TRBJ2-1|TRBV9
CASSPQTPLGGGETQFF
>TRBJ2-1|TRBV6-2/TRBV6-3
CASSEGGWSVNYNEQFF
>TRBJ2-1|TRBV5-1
CASSFEGSSYNEQFF
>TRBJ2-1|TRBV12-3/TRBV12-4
CASSSSGGIVNEQFF
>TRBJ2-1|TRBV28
CASSPRTSMNEQFF
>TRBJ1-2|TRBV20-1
CSATLIGAGDGYTF
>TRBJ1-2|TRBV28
CASSLSSGLGYGYTF
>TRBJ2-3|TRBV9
CASSGTSGGADTQYF
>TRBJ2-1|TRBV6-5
CASSWGSTGNEQFF
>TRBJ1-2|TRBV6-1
CASSEYPGMSSSGYTF
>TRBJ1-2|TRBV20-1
CSATSSGTGHNYGYTF
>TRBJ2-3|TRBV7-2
CASSHRSRGTGRDTQYF
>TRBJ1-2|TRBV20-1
CSAGIISLADYGYTF
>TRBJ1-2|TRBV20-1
CSAFRAGVYGYTF
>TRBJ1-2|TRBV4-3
CASSQDLSRGNYGYTF
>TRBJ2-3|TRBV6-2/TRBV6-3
CASSGRTESTDTQYF
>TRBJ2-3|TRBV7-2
CASSPDRASSTDTQYF
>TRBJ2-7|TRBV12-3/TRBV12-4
CASSLDSQSYEQYF
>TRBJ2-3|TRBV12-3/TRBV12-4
CASSFTGQRTDTQYF
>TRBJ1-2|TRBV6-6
CASSISGSPFGGYTF
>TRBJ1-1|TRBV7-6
CVSSLGTALNTEAFF
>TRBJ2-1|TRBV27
CASSPKGTSYNEQFF
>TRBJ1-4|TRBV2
CASSRTAVTNEKLFF
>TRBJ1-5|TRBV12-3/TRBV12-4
CASSARESNQPQHF
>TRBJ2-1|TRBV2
CASRRSVSSYNEQFF
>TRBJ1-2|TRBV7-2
CASSLATVYGYTF
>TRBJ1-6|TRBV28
CASTLRAVRGDFSPLHF
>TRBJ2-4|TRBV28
CASSWRLAGELAKNIQYF
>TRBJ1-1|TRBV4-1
CASSRPGQGFTEAFF
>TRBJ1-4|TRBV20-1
CSAPGTGSSGKLFF
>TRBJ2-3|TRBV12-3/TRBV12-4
CASSLGTTDMQYF
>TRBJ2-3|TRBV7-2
CASTSEEVPKDTQYF
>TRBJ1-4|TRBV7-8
CASSLDTVEKLFF
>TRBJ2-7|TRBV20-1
CSATRVMREQYF
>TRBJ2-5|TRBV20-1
CSARLDIQETQYF
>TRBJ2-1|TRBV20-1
CSAPITFRGGDNEQFF
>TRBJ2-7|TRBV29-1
CSVVKDSYEQYF
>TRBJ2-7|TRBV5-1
CASSIRVLSSYEQYF
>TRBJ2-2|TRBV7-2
CASSSDVNTGELFF
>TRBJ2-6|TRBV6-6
CASSYRHSSGANVLTF
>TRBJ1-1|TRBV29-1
CSVASGGSWTEAFF
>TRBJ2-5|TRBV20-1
CRAGRDEETQYF
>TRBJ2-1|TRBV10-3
CAISDVTGTYNEQFF
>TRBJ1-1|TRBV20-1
CSARGITGGQRNTEAFF